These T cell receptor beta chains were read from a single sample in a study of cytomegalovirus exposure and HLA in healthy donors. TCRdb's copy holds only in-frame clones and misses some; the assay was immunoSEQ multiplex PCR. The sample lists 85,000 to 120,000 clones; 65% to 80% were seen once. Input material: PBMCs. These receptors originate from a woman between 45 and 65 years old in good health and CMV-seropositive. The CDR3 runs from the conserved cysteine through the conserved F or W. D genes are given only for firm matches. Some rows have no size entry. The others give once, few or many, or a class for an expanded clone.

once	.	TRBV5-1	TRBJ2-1	TGCGCCAGCAGCTCGACGGGACGAGGGGGGGCTGGCTACAATGAGCAGTTCTTC	CASSSTGRGGAGYNEQFF
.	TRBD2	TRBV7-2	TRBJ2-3	TGTGCCAGCAGCCCCTCTAGCGGGGGGCCACCAGATACGCAGTATTTT	CASSPSSGGPPDTQYF
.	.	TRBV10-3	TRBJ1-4	TGTGCCACGCACACGGGACTAAATGAAAAACTGTTTTTT	CATHTGLNEKLFF
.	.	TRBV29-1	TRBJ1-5	TGCAGCGTTGGAGGGACTGTGGGGAGCAATCAGCCCCAGCATTTT	CSVGGTVGSNQPQHF
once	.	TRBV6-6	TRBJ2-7	TGTGCCAGCAGTCGGCATCCGGACGGGGCCTACGAGCAGTACTTC	CASSRHPDGAYEQYF
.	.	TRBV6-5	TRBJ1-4	TGTGCCAGCAGTTCGAACAGGGTTCCTAATGAAAAACTGTTTTTT	CASSSNRVPNEKLFF
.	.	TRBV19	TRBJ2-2	TGTGCCAGTAGTATAGATCGCGGGACAGCGAACACCGGGGAGCTGTTTTTT	CASSIDRGTANTGELFF
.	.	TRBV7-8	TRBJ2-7	TGTGCCAGCAGCTTACGTACAGGTTTCACCCCCCTCCAGTACTTC	CASSLRTGFTPLQYF
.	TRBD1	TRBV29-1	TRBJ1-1	TGCAGCGTGGAACAGGGGGGGAACACTGAAGCTTTCTTT	CSVEQGGNTEAFF
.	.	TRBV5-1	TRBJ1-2	TGCGCCAGCAGCCAAGAGACAGTTAACTATGGCTACACCTTC	CASSQETVNYGYTF
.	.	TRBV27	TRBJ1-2	TGTGCCAGCAGTTTAACAGGGTCGGTTGGCTACACCTTC	CASSLTGSVGYTF
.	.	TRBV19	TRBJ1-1	TGTGCCAGTAGTATAGCGAAAGCCTTGAACACTGAAGCTTTCTTT	CASSIAKALNTEAFF
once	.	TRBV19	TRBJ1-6	TGTGCCAGTAGTATTCGGCAGGGAGGAAAGGGATCACCCCTCCACTTT	CASSIRQGGKGSPLHF
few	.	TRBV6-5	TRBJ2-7	TGTGCCAGCAGTCCCGGAGGCCATAAGACCTACGAGCAGTACTTC	CASSPGGHKTYEQYF
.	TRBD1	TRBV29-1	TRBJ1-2	TGCAGCGTACGCACAGGGGAGATAAACTATGGCTACACCTTC	CSVRTGEINYGYTF
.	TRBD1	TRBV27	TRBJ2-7	TGTGCCAGCAGTTTCCGGGACAGGGTAACCTACGAGCAGTACTTC	CASSFRDRVTYEQYF
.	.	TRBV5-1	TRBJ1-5	TGCGCCAGCAGCTTGGCAGGGGATAGCAATCAGCCCCAGCATTTT	CASSLAGDSNQPQHF
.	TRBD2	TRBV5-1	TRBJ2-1	TGCGCCAGCAACCCCGGGGGAGGGTCGAGCTCCTACAATGAGCAGTTCTTC	CASNPGGGSSSYNEQFF
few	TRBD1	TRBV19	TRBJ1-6	TGTGCCACAAACAGGGGTAATTCACCCCTCCACTTT	CATNRGNSPLHF
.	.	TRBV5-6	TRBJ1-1	TGTGCCAGCAGCTTAGGACTTTACACTGAAGCTTTCTTT	CASSLGLYTEAFF
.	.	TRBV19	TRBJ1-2	TGTGCCAGTAGTATTACTTACGCCGGGACTAACTATGGCTACACCTTC	CASSITYAGTNYGYTF
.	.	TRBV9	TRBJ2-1	TGTGCCAGCAGCGCACGTAGCCCCTCCTACAATGAGCAGTTCTTC	CASSARSPSYNEQFF
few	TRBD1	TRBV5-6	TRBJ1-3	TGTGCCAGCAGCGTTACAGGGGGCTCTGGAAACACCATATATTTT	CASSVTGGSGNTIYF
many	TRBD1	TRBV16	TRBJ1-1	TGTGCCAGCAGCCAATTTTCTCGGGGACAGGGGAGAAACACTGAAGCTTTCTTT	CASSQFSRGQGRNTEAFF
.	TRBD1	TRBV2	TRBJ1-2	TGTGCCAAAGAGGGGACAGTTATCGCTAACTATGGCTACACCTTC	CAKEGTVIANYGYTF
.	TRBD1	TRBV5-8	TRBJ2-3	TGTGCCAGCAGTACAGGGGCCCCGCAGTATTTT	CASSTGAPQYF
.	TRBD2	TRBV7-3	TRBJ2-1	TGTGCCAGCAGCTTGCGGGGGGGTTACAATGAGCAGTTCTTC	CASSLRGGYNEQFF
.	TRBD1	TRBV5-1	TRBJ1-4	TGCGCCAGCAGACAGGGGCCCGCGATAATCGAAAATCTGTTTTTT	CASRQGPAIIENLFF